This T cell receptor (beta chain) comes out of a study of Ad26.COV2.S vaccination and SARS-CoV-2 variants. Repertoires were generated with immunoSEQ multiplex PCR, while TCRdb's copy carries only in-frame clones and drops some. Counted here are 350,000 to 400,000 clones, roughly nine tenths occurring once; the ten biggest clones make up under 4%. The CDR3 totals 14 residues. Trimming cost V 3 bases and J 6 bases; bases outside gene matches: 2. CDR1 and CDR2 from the germline V gene are MNHEY and SMNVEV (reference sequence). Stated treatment: around 19 received Ad26.COV2.S at low or high dose, single or two shots; 5 received placebo; per-sample allocation not given. Vaccine and placebo recipients were sampled on day 63 after the first injection. Whoever gave the sample was an adult aged 18-55 years in Boston.

The chain is built from TRBV27 and TRBJ1-2; 12 bases fit TRBD1. The clonotype comes from a person between 18 and 59 years old who received the Ad26.COV2.S COVID-19 vaccine or a placebo. The sample consisted of peripheral blood, taken in a trial of Ad26.COV2.S vaccine versus placebo. The CDR3 DNA follows: TGTGCCAGCAGTTTCCGGGACAGGGGGCATGGCTACACCTTC. It specifies CASSFRDRGHGYTF.